Here is one T cell receptor (beta chain) with its context. CDR1 is MRHNA, CDR2 SNTAGT, per germline. Trimming at V came to 2 bases and at J to 2 bases, leaving 6 bases not matched to a gene. This CDR3 comprises 17 residues. The data belong to a study of T cell changes during pregnancy in multiple sclerosis. Data came from immunoSEQ multiplex PCR; TCRdb stores just in-frame clones and leaves some out. Of 50,000 to 75,000 clones detected, 91% appear once; the ten largest clones hold 1% to 1.5%. This chain uses TRBV6-4 with TRBJ2-3; 11 nucleotides agree with TRBD2. The origin of this receptor is a female donor in good health, enrolled as a control in a pregnancy study. Sequenced material: peripheral blood, taken after pregnancy. The CDR3 loop reads CASSDKFSGGATDTQYF. As DNA, the CDR3 is TGTGCCAGCAGTGACAAGTTTAGCGGGGGGGCCACAGATACGCAGTATTTT.